There are a few counts of the clone carrying this T cell receptor (beta chain). With a J-beta primer mix and a sample-barcoded 5' primer, a second PCR ran about 6 to 11 cycles. TCRdb called the 5' RACE reads again in MiXCR, with one record for every CDR3 protein. The sample shows some 710,000 distinct CDR3 sequences, 46% of them seen only once. The data were taken from a study of blood T cells in healthy people across ages. This CDR3 spans 15 amino acids. CDR1 MDHEN and CDR2 SYDVKM come from the germline V gene. The ends were cut back, 8 bases at V and 2 bases at J, with 19 bases in the middle. The sequence derives from a man aged 80 or over in good health. Sequenced input: blood. The chain is built from TRBV28 and TRBJ2-7; D may be TRBD2 (6 bases). The CDR3 nucleotides are TGTGCCAGCCTCCCTTTGGTGCCGGGGGCCTACGAGCAGTACTTC. It codes for CASLPLVPGAYEQYF. Supplemented by reference TRBV28 and TRBJ2-7, the full variable domain reads DVKVTQSSRYLVKRTGEKVFLECVQDMDHENMFWYRQDPGLGLRLIYFSYDVKMKEKGDIPEGYSVSREKKERFSLILESASTNQTSMYLCASLPLVPGAYEQYFGPGTRLTVT.